A single sample is the source of the 3 T cell receptor beta chains below, sequenced in a study. MiXCR, applied by TCRdb to the 5' RACE reads, yields one record per CDR3 protein. The table shows about 9,100 distinct CDR3 sequences, with roughly 60% occurring only once. Sequenced input: tumor-infiltrating memory CD4+ T cells sorted from the breast tumor. Subset noted: memory CD4+ T cells, CD4+CD45RO+CD25-. These TCRs come from a female donor with breast cancer.

Only one count was recorded for this clonotype. J is TRBJ2-3 and V is TRBV25-1; D remains unclear. Per the germline V gene, CDR1 is MGHDK and CDR2 is SYGVNS. This CDR3 region has 16 residues. V shed 1 base and J shed 2 bases, with 13 bases lying between them. DNA for the CDR3: TGTGCCAGCAGTGAATTCTCTCAGAAAACCACAGATACGCAGTATTTT. Translation gives CASSEFSQKTTDTQYF.

The genes are TRBV20-1 and TRBJ1-4; 9 bases are shared with TRBD1. This CDR3 region has 15 residues. The ends lost 0 bases at V and 8 bases at J; junction bases unmatched: 7. Germline CDR1 DFQATT, CDR2 SNEGSKA (reference sequence). The CDR3 here is CSARDPGQGREKLFF. Here the CDR3 DNA reads TGCAGTGCTAGAGACCCGGGACAGGGCAGGGAAAAACTGTTTTTT.

The rearrangement uses TRBV10-3 and TRBJ2-3; D possibly corresponds to TRBD1 (5 bases). The CDR3 spans 15 residues. V dropped 8 bases and J dropped 1 base, with 16 bases sitting between them. Germline V gene sequence: CDR1 ENHRY, CDR2 SYGVKD. Written as DNA, the CDR3 is TGTGCCATCGCGGACGACAGCTCCGGCACAGATACGCAGTATTTT. It translates to CAIADDSSGTDTQYF.